The present entry profiles one TCR beta chain with its context. Antigen unknown. The data are from a study of T cell repertoires in cytomegalovirus infection. About the research overall: The authors used CMV epitopes that were HLA-C-restricted (recently identified) and HLA-B-restricted (well studied). Signatures in public TCR beta sequences pointed to both CMV infection and matching HLA type.

Study outcomes and limitations: Summed public TCR beta family frequency identified CMV carriers bearing the relevant HLA. In two of eight donors, the top clonotype was HLA-C-restricted CMV-specific.

Each CDR3 protein gets one entry after TCRdb re-called the reads with MiXCR. In the table there are roughly 990,000 distinct CDR3 sequences, around 31% of which are singletons. Trimming shortened V by 5 bases and J by 1 base, and 23 bases separated the two germline ends. Germline loops: CDR1 MNHEY, CDR2 SMNVEV (reference sequence). CDR3 length: 18 residues. The origin of this receptor is a human donor in good health (CMV status not recorded). Some clones in this sample may be carry-over from other donors' samples. Sequencing was performed on cultured CD8+ T cells from PBMCs, taken from culture after CMV antigen stimulation. The V gene is TRBV27, the J gene TRBJ1-1; D perhaps matches TRBD1 (6 bases). Here the CDR3 DNA reads TGTGCCAGCAGTCTTAATGAGGCAGGGGCTAAGTCGAACACTGAAGCTTTCTTT. Translation: CASSLNEAGAKSNTEAFF.